These 27 T cell receptor beta chains originate from one sample sequenced in a study of monozygotic twins with inflammatory bowel disease. TCRdb processed the 5' RACE reads again and assigns one entry to each CDR3 protein, with no DNA. The sample data list approximately 330,000 distinct CDR3 sequences. The material sequenced was blood. Receptors were obtained from a human donor with ulcerative colitis or Crohn's disease, or a healthy co-twin of an affected twin (not recorded which).

This chain connects TRBV12-3 or TRBV12-4 to TRBJ2-7; the TCRdb D gene call, TRBD2, has no DNA to confirm it. The CDR3 runs to 15 residues. The CDR3: CASSLNSGTSYEQYF.

The chain has TRBV25-1 and TRBJ2-1; TCRdb's D call, TRBD1, is unchecked because there is no DNA. CDR1 and CDR2 from the germline V gene are MGHDK and SYGVNS. The CDR3 consists of 14 residues. The CDR3 spells CASSDGQGRNEQFF.

The gene calls are TRBV7-9 and TRBJ1-6; TCRdb picks TRBD1, but there is no DNA to check that call. This CDR3 comprises 15 residues. Germline V gives CDR1 SEHNR, CDR2 FQNEAQ (reference sequence). Here the CDR3 reads CASSLGDRQNSPLHF.

The genes are TRBV28 and TRBJ1-5; TCRdb names TRBD1, which stays unverified in the absence of DNA. The CDR3 totals 13 residues. The germline V gene has CDR1 MDHEN and CDR2 SYDVKM. CDR3 sequence reads: CAGGQGMFWPQHF.

The chain couples TRBV4-3 to TRBJ2-4; as DNA is missing, the TRBD2 call by TCRdb cannot be tested. The CDR3 is 15 residues long. Germline assignment: CDR1 LGHNA and CDR2 YSLEER. The CDR3 loop is CASSQEGWGLDIQYF.

The gene calls are TRBV3-1 and TRBJ2-3. The CDR3 spans 15 residues. Per the germline V gene, CDR1 is LGHDT and CDR2 is YNNKEL (reference sequence). The CDR3 here is CASSQDWRLADTQYF.

This chain uses TRBV4-3 with TRBJ1-5. The CDR3 sequence is 13 residues long. CDR1 LGHNA and CDR2 YSLEER come from the germline V gene. Here the CDR3 reads CASSQGREQPQHF.

This sequence joins TRBV28 and TRBJ2-3; TCRdb proposes TRBD2, but this gene call is untestable without DNA. Germline CDR1 MDHEN, CDR2 SYDVKM. There are 17 residues in the CDR3. CDR3: CASSFPLALGTADTQYF.

CDR3 sequence reads: CASSLDSLHNSPLHF. This chain connects TRBV7-2 to TRBJ1-6. CDR3 size: 15 residues. CDR1 is SGHTA, CDR2 FQGNSA, per germline.

The chain recombines TRBV5-4 with TRBJ2-1; with no DNA, the TCRdb D assignment of TRBD1 cannot be verified. The CDR3 has 13 residues. Germline assignment: CDR1 SGHNT and CDR2 YYREEE (reference sequence). The CDR3 loop reads CASSLPGYNEQFF.

CDR3 residues: CASSAEQGALSGANVLTF. This sequence joins TRBV5-5 and TRBJ2-6; TCRdb selects TRBD1, and the lack of DNA leaves this call unchecked. The CDR3 is 18 residues long. Germline assignment: CDR1 SGHKS and CDR2 YYEKEE (reference sequence).

This chain uses TRBV5-1 with TRBJ1-6; TCRdb proposes TRBD1, but this gene call is untestable without DNA. The germline CDR1 and CDR2 sequences are SGHRS and YFSETQ. The CDR3 sequence is 14 residues long. CDR3 amino acids: CASSPGQPEGPLHF.

The CDR3 protein is CASSSHPEGTDTQYF. The chain carries TRBV12-3 or TRBV12-4 and TRBJ2-3; with no DNA, the TCRdb D assignment of TRBD2 cannot be verified. The CDR3 sequence is 15 residues long.

The chain recombines TRBV12-3 or TRBV12-4 with TRBJ2-3. CDR3 size: 14 residues. The CDR3 protein is CASSWSSSTDTQYF.

This chain uses TRBV15 with TRBJ2-3. In germline, CDR1 is LNHNV, CDR2 YYDKDF (reference sequence). The CDR3 has 13 amino acids. The CDR3 spells CATSRVLSDTQYF.

This rearrangement joins TRBV12-3 or TRBV12-4 to TRBJ2-3; without DNA, the TCRdb call of TRBD2 cannot be checked. This CDR3 spans 17 amino acids. CDR3: CASSLALGRGSTDTQYF.

The chain employs TRBV24-1 and TRBJ2-5; TCRdb gives TRBD2 as the D gene, but with no DNA this cannot be confirmed. Germline V gene lookup returns CDR1 KGHDR and CDR2 SFDVKD. CDR3 length: 15 residues. CDR3 sequence reads: CATSGIAGDMETQYF.

The chain links TRBV20-1 to TRBJ1-2; lacking DNA, the TRBD1 call made by TCRdb goes unchecked. The CDR3 contains 12 residues. Germline assignment: CDR1 DFQATT and CDR2 SNEGSKA (reference sequence). This chain's CDR3 is CSAKGQGYGYTF.

The V call is TRBV25-1, the J call TRBJ2-7; TCRdb's D call of TRBD1 is untestable without DNA. From germline, CDR1 is MGHDK and CDR2 SYGVNS. The CDR3 contains 19 residues. The CDR3 loop reads CASSDPRALQGAATYEQYF.

The chain links TRBV19 to TRBJ2-1; TCRdb's D gene call, TRBD1, goes unchecked for lack of DNA. This CDR3 spans 15 amino acids. The germline V gene encodes CDR1 LNHDA and CDR2 SQIVND (reference sequence). CDR3 sequence reads: CASSMTWGEPVGQFF.

The gene calls are TRBV20-1 and TRBJ2-3; the D call from TCRdb, TRBD1, cannot be confirmed without DNA. The CDR3 extends over 14 amino acids. The germline V gene encodes CDR1 DFQATT and CDR2 SNEGSKA (reference sequence). CDR3 sequence: CSARRGSSTDTQYF.

V is TRBV12-5 and J is TRBJ2-4; TCRdb outputs TRBD1, but without DNA this stays unchecked. Germline V gene data show CDR1 as LGHNT and CDR2 as FRNRAP. The CDR3 has 16 residues. CDR3 sequence reads: CASARPGPEDKNIQYF.

The chain uses TRBV7-9 and TRBJ2-3. The CDR3 runs to 15 residues. Germline loops: CDR1 SEHNR, CDR2 FQNEAQ (reference sequence). The CDR3 sequence is CASSIAGALTDTQYF.

The chain combines TRBV20-1 with TRBJ1-1; with no DNA, the TCRdb D assignment of TRBD1 cannot be verified. This CDR3 spans 14 amino acids. Germline assignment: CDR1 DFQATT and CDR2 SNEGSKA (reference sequence). The CDR3: CSAQTGSLNTEAFF.

The J gene is TRBJ2-5, the V gene TRBV6-2 or TRBV6-3. The CDR3 extends over 14 amino acids. Germline V gene data show CDR1 as MNHEY and CDR2 as SVGEGT. The CDR3 is CASSYSQYQETQYF.

The chain recombines TRBV7-6 with TRBJ2-5; the TCRdb D gene call, TRBD2, has no DNA to confirm it. This CDR3 has 16 amino acids. CDR1 and CDR2 from the germline V gene are SGHVS and FNYEAQ. CDR3 residues: CASSVAGTSGAETQYF.

The rearrangement uses TRBV12-3 or TRBV12-4 and TRBJ2-5. The CDR3 has 11 amino acids. CDR3 loop: CASSTAETQYF.